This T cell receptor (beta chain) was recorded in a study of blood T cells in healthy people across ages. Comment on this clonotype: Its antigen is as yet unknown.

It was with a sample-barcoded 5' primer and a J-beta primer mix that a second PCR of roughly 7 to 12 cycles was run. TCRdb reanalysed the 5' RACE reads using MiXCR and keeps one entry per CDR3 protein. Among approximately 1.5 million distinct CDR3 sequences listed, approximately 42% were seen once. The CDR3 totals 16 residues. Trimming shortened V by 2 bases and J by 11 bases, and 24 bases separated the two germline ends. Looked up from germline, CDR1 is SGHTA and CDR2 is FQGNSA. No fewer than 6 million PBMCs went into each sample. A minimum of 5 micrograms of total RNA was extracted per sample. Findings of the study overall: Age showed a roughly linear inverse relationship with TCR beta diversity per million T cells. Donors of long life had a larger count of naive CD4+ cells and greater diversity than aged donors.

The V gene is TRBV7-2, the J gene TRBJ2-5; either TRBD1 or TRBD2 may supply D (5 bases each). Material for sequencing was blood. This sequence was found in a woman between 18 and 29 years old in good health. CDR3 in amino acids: CASSLIQGWGYNEQYF. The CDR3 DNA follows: TGTGCCAGCAGCTTAATCCAGGGTTGGGGGTACAATGAGCAGTACTTC.